The 14 T cell receptor beta chains listed next were all sequenced from one sample in a study of OX40 agonist ivuxolimab in advanced cancers. The data were produced by immunoSEQ multiplex PCR, yet TCRdb's version contains in-frame clones alone and is incomplete. Seen here are 75,000 to 100,000 clones, about four fifths observed once, and the top ten hold around 5.9%. The specimen comprised CD4+ or CD8+ T cells sorted from blood, sampled in a trial of the OX40 agonist ivuxolimab. The source of these receptors is an adult with an advanced solid tumor such as melanoma, head and neck, liver or kidney cancer.

The chain combines TRBV5-1 with TRBJ2-1; TRBD2 matches 12 bases. The CDR3 totals 17 residues. With V trimmed by 4 bases and J by 6 bases, 11 bases remained unmatched. CDR1 and CDR2 from the germline V gene are SGHRS and YFSETQ. CDR3 coding DNA: TGCGCCAGCAGCATTCCCCACCTAGCGGGAGGGATCAATGAGCAGTTCTTC. It specifies CASSIPHLAGGINEQFF. The full variable domain, in which reference TRBV5-1 and TRBJ2-1 provide the parts outside the CDR3, is KAGVTQTPRYLIKTRGQQVTLSCSPISGHRSVSWYQQTPGQGLQFLFEYFSETQRNKGNFPGRFSGRQFSNSRSEMNVSTLELGDSALYLCASSIPHLAGGINEQFFGPGTRLTVL.

The chain combines TRBV5-6 with TRBJ1-4; D not certain. V lost 5 bases, J lost 8 bases, and 10 bases lay in between. Germline V gene data show CDR1 as SGHDT and CDR2 as YYEEEE. This CDR3 has 12 amino acids. The CDR3 DNA is TGTGCCAGCAGTCGTCGGGGAGAAAAACTGTTTTTT. Translating gives CASSRRGEKLFF.

This chain joins TRBV4-2 and TRBJ2-6, with a weak D call TRBD1 (5 bases). With 4 bases removed from V and 0 bases from J, the gap between germline ends came to 10 bases. The germline V gene encodes CDR1 LGHNA and CDR2 YNFKEQ. CDR3 length equals 16 residues. The DNA for the CDR3 is TGTGCCAGCAGCCCCAGGGTTGCCTCTGGGGCCAACGTCCTGACTTTC. It encodes CASSPRVASGANVLTF.

The V and J genes are TRBV5-1 and TRBJ1-2; 9 bases map to TRBD1. The CDR3 has 15 residues. Trimming took 4 bases from V and 5 from J; bases not matched to a gene: 9. Germline V lookup: CDR1 SGHRS, CDR2 YFSETQ. In nucleotides, the CDR3 is TGCGCCAGCAGCGAAGAACAGGGGGCAGGATATGGCTACACCTTC. Amino acid sequence: CASSEEQGAGYGYTF.

V is TRBV12-5 and J is TRBJ2-1; 11 bases align to TRBD2. V shed 2 bases, J shed 8 bases, and the junction held 2 bases outside the gene matches. This CDR3 is built from 14 residues. Germline CDR1 reads LGHNT; CDR2 reads FRNRAP. The CDR3 reads CASGLTSGSYEQFF. CDR3 bases: TGTGCTAGTGGTTTGACTAGCGGGAGTTATGAGCAGTTCTTC.

The rearrangement joins TRBV9 to TRBJ1-2; 9 nucleotides align to TRBD1. Per the germline V gene, CDR1 is SGDLS and CDR2 is YYNGEE. CDR3 length: 15 residues. J gave up 2 bases and V 0 bases, and 2 bases lay outside the gene matches. For the CDR3, the DNA is TGTGCCAGCAGCGTAGATGGACAGGGGAACTATGGCTACACCTTC. This codes for CASSVDGQGNYGYTF. Using reference TRBV9 and TRBJ1-2 for the parts outside the CDR3, the full variable domain is DSGVTQTPKHLITATGQRVTLRCSPRSGDLSVYWYQQSLDQGLQFLIQYYNGEERAKGNILERFSAQQFPDLHSELNLSSLELGDSALYFCASSVDGQGNYGYTFGSGTRLTVV.

The chain employs TRBV11-3 and TRBJ2-7; 7 bases line up with TRBD2. V shed 5 bases, J shed 6 bases, and the junction held 7 bases outside the gene matches. Per germline, CDR1 SGHNT and CDR2 YENEEA. This CDR3 has 13 residues. CDR3 in amino acids: CASSPGLLFEQYF. Written as DNA, the CDR3 is TGTGCCAGCAGCCCGGGACTATTATTCGAGCAGTACTTC.

The chain couples TRBV18 to TRBJ1-1, with a possible D match to TRBD1 (6 bases). Trimming removed 0 bases at V and 5 bases at J, with 16 bases between. Germline CDR1 is KGHSH and CDR2 is LQKENI. This CDR3 is built from 16 residues. The CDR3 region has the DNA TGTGCCAGCTCACCACCGACAGGACCCTCGTTGACTGAAGCTTTCTTT. It encodes CASSPPTGPSLTEAFF.

The V and J genes are TRBV12-5 and TRBJ2-4; D is possibly TRBD1 (5 bases). Trimming pared 0 bases from V and 0 bases from J, leaving 12 bases between. Germline CDR1 reads LGHNT; CDR2 reads FRNRAP. The CDR3 length is 17 residues. The CDR3 nucleotides read TGTGCTAGTGGTTTGGTACAGACAGCACTAGCCAAAAACATTCAGTACTTC. Translated, it gives CASGLVQTALAKNIQYF.

The rearrangement uses TRBV7-2 and TRBJ2-5; 9 positions match TRBD1. Germline CDR1 and CDR2: SGHTA and FQGNSA. There are 18 residues in the CDR3. Losses at the gene ends were 5 bases for V and 1 base for J; bases not matched to a gene: 14. The CDR3 nucleotides read TGTGCCAGCAGCGTCGAAAACCCCGGGACAGGGTTCCAAGAGACCCAGTACTTC. This translates into CASSVENPGTGFQETQYF.

The J gene is TRBJ1-2, the V gene TRBV28; 8 bases are shared with TRBD1. CDR1 MDHEN and CDR2 SYDVKM come from the germline V gene. The CDR3 sequence is 14 residues long. The ends lost 6 bases at V and 8 bases at J; junction bases unmatched: 11. CDR3 bases: TGTGCCAGCAGCCAAATAGGACAGGGTCGGGGCTACACCTTC. Encoded protein: CASSQIGQGRGYTF.

The CDR3 region is CASSLLAGLSYEQYF. CDR3 in DNA: TGTGCCAGCAGCCTACTAGCGGGTCTCTCCTACGAGCAGTACTTC. The chain uses TRBV27 and TRBJ2-7; TRBD2 agrees at 9 bases. The germline V gene has CDR1 MNHEY and CDR2 SMNVEV (reference sequence). V gave up 6 bases and J gave up 0 bases; unmatched junction bases: 6. The CDR3 extends over 15 amino acids.

The rearrangement joins TRBV29-1 to TRBJ1-3, with no clear D. Germline CDR1 is SQVTM and CDR2 is ANQGSEA. The CDR3 loop spans 13 amino acids. Between the trimmed V and J ends, which lost 5 bases and 0 bases, there was a span of 8 bases. CDR3 DNA sequence: TGCAGCGTTTTGGCGAGCTCTGGAAACACCATATATTTT. It is translated as CSVLASSGNTIYF.

The chain employs TRBV6-5 and TRBJ1-1; possibly TRBD1 for D (5 bases). CDR3 length: 13 residues. Between the trimmed V and J ends, which lost 2 bases and 1 base, there was a span of 5 bases. Germline CDR1 is MNHEY and CDR2 is SVGAGI. The CDR3 sequence is CASSYRGNTEAFF. The CDR3 DNA sequence: TGTGCCAGCAGTTACAGGGGGAACACTGAAGCTTTCTTT.